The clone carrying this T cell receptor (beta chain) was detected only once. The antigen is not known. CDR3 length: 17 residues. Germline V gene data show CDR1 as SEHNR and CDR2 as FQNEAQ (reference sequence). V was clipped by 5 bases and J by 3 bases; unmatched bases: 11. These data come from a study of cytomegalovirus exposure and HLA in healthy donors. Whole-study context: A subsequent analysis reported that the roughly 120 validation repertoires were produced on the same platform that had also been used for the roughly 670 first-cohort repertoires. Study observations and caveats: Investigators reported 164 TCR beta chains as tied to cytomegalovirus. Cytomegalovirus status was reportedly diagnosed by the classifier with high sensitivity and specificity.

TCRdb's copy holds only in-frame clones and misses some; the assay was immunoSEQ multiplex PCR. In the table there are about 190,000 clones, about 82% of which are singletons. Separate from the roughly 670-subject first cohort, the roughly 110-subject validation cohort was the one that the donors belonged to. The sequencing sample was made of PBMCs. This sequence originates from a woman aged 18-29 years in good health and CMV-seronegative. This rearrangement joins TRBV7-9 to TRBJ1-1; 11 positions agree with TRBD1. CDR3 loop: CASSIEAGQGVYTEAFF. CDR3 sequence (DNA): TGTGCCAGCAGCATAGAGGCGGGACAGGGGGTGTACACTGAAGCTTTCTTT.